This T cell receptor (beta chain) was recorded in a study of cytomegalovirus exposure and HLA in healthy donors. Overall study: Out of roughly 200 million T cells, an earlier analysis found over 90 million unique TCR beta sequences in total.

Germline CDR1 and CDR2: MNHEY and SMNVEV (reference sequence). This CDR3 has 15 residues. V shed 6 bases and J 2 bases; nucleotides not matched to a gene: 10. The PCR made use of 60 Vbeta and 13 Jbeta primers. In the original analysis: Later, an analysis found 75 million to 90 million unique TCR beta chains, and some 10 million of these were shared. TCRdb's copy holds only in-frame clones and misses some; the assay was immunoSEQ multiplex PCR. V and J calls and clone size follow that table, whereas D and trimming were derived from the DNA. Altogether over 130,000 clones are present, around two thirds being singletons, with the ten largest covering approximately 1.8%. In regard to this clone: Antigen: not known.

Study-level findings and limits: Later on, an analysis found that several of the most significant clusters appeared to be linked to common viral pathogens, which included parvovirus B19.

The sequenced sample consisted of PBMCs. V usage is TRBV27 and J usage is TRBJ2-7; TRBD1 matches 7 bases. This clonotype originated in a male donor in good health and CMV-seronegative. As DNA, the CDR3 is TGTGCCAGCAGCCCCGACAGGGTTAGCCCCTACGAGCAGTACTTC. This gives the protein CASSPDRVSPYEQYF.